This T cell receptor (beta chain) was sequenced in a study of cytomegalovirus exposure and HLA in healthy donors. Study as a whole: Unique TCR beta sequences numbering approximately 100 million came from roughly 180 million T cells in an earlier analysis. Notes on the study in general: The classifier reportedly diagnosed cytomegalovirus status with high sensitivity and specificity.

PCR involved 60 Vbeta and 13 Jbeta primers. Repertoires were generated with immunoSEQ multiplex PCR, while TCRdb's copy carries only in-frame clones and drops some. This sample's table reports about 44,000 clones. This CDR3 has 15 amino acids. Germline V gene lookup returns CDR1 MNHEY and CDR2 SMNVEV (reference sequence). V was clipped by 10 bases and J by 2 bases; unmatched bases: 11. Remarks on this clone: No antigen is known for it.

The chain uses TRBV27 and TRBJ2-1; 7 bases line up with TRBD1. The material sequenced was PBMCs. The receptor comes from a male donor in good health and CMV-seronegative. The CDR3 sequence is CATAPDRRTYNEQFF. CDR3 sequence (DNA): TGTGCCACCGCCCCGGACAGGCGAACCTACAATGAGCAGTTCTTC.